This T cell receptor beta chain was captured by sequencing in a study of post-analysis software for immune sequencing data. Across the study: Recorded disease courses covered relapsing-remitting, secondary progressive and progressive-relapsing multiple sclerosis. Some patients had no subtype annotation.

This CDR3 spans 15 amino acids. The germline V and J ends were trimmed by 3 bases and 4 bases, with 15 bases remaining between them. As concerns this clonotype: Its specificity is not known.

Whole-study results and caveats: Patients used about 5 TRBV segments, including TRBV5-6, TRBV5-1 and TRBV20-1, more often than controls. F-measure co-clustering was strong for batch-matched samples. The study found significantly lower normalized Chao1 diversity in multiple sclerosis patients than in controls.

Every TCR beta cDNA library bore unique molecular identifiers. Input populations of about 0.95 to 11 million T cells gave rise to roughly 0.5 million cDNA molecules. Using its own MiXCR run on the PCR reads, TCRdb lists one record per CDR3 protein. Of fewer than 900,000 distinct CDR3 sequences in the sample, about 43% are singletons; the top ten hold 4.9%. This TCR was recovered from a girl between 10 and 17 years old with multiple sclerosis. The chain is built from TRBV12-3 or TRBV12-4 and TRBJ1-2; D remains ambiguous. Sequencing was performed on blood. CDR3 DNA: TGTGCCAGCAGTTTCGATTCCGCGGGTGGCTATGGCTACACCTTC. Amino acids: CASSFDSAGGYGYTF.